The present TCR beta chain was sequenced within a study of CD8 T cell repertoires and HIV-1 epitope variants. Study results and limitations: No clonotypes responded to the TAALDMSHF plasma variant; roughly five recognized KF9, one HW9.

As to this clone: Its target is not known.

In germline, CDR1 is SQVTM, CDR2 ANQGSEA. CDR3 length: 14 amino acids. The V and J ends lost 5 bases and 4 bases respectively, with 17 bases between them. Method: immunoSEQ multiplex PCR; TCRdb's copy keeps in-frame clones and lacks some. The repertoire holds roughly 5,300 clones, with under 70% as singletons. This chain uses TRBV29-1 with TRBJ1-2, with D possibly TRBD1 on 5 matching bases. The TCR was taken from a male donor with HIV. The sequencing sample was made of cultured CD8+ T cells derived from PBMCs. The CDR3 nucleotides read TGCAGCGTTCCGCCTGGAGACAGATTCTATGGCTACACCTTC. This gives the protein CSVPPGDRFYGYTF.